This T cell receptor beta chain derives from a study of STAT5B mutations in CD4+ large granular lymphocyte leukemia. Study-wide points: TRBV06-family usage was enriched in top patient clones (8/27) versus controls (2/35).

Control samples were healthy donors' buffy coats. The survey-level immunoSEQ assay was used. Data came from immunoSEQ multiplex PCR; TCRdb stores just in-frame clones and leaves some out. The repertoire holds roughly 30,000 clones, with 85% to 90% as singletons. Regarding this clone: Its antigen remains unknown.

Per the germline V gene, CDR1 is MNHEY and CDR2 is SVGAGI. Trimming took 2 bases from V and 5 from J, leaving 7 bases between them. The CDR3 contains 14 residues. Sequencing was carried out using CD4+ T cells from blood buffy coats. V gene TRBV6-5 combines with J gene TRBJ1-6; D might be TRBD1 (5 bases). This clonotype was obtained from a human donor in good health. CDR3 in amino acids: CASSYRQNNSPLHF. The CDR3 region has the DNA TGTGCCAGCAGTTACAGACAGAATAATTCACCCCTCCACTTT.